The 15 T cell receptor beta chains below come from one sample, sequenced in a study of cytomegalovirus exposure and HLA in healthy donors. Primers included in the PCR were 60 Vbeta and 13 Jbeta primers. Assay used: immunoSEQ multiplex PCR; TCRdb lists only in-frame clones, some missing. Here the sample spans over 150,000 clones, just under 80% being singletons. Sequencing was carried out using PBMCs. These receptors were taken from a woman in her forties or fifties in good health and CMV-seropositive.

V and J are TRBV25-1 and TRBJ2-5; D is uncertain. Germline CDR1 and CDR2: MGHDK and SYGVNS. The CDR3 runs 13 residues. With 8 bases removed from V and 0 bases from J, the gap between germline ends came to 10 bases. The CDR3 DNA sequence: TGTGCCAGCCGCGAGTCGTACCAAGAGACCCAGTACTTC. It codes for CASRESYQETQYF.

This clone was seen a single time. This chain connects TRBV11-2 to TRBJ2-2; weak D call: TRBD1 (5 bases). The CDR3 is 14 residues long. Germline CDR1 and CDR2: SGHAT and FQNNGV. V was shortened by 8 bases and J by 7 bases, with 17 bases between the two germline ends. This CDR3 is CASSWQGRGGELFF. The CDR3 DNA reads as TGTGCCAGCTCTTGGCAGGGAAGGGGCGGGGAGCTGTTTTTT.

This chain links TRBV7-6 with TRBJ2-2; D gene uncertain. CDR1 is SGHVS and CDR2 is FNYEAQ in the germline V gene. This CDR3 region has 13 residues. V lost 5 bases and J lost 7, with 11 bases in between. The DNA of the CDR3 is TGTGCCAGCAGCCCAACTTACTTCGGGGAGCTGTTTTTT. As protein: CASSPTYFGELFF.

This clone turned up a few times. The CDR3 loop reads CASSPRTSGGFSTDTQYF. CDR3 in DNA: TGCGCCAGCAGCCCCCGGACTAGCGGGGGGTTTAGCACAGATACGCAGTATTTT. The chain couples TRBV4-1 to TRBJ2-3, with 14 bases aligning to TRBD2. From germline, CDR1 is MGHRA and CDR2 YSYEKL. The CDR3 is made up of 18 amino acids. The J segment lost 0 bases and the V segment lost 4 bases, leaving 6 bases of the junction unmatched.

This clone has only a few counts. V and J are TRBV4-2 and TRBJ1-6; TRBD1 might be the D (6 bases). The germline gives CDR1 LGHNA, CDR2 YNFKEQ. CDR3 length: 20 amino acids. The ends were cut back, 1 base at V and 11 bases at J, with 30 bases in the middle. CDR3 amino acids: CASSQVSQAYSRGSAPPLHF. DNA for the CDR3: TGTGCCAGCAGCCAAGTCTCCCAGGCCTACTCCAGGGGTTCCGCCCCACCCCTCCACTTT.

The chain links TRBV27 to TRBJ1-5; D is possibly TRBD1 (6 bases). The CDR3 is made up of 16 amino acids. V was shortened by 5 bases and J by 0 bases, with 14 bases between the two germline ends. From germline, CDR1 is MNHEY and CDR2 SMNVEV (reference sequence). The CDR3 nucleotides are TGTGCCAGCAGTCCGAAACGGACAGTTAGCAATCAGCCCCAGCATTTT. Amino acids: CASSPKRTVSNQPQHF.

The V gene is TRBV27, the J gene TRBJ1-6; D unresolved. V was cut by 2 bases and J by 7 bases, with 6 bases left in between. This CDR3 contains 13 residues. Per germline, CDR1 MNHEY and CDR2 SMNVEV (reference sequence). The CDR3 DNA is TGTGCCAGCAGTTTAAACGGGAATTCACCCCTCCACTTT. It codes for CASSLNGNSPLHF.

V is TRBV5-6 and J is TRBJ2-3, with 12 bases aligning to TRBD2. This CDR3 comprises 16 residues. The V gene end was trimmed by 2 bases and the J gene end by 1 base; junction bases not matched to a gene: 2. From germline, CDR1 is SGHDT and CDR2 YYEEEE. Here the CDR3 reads CASSLLAGGGTDTQYF. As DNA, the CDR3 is TGTGCCAGCAGCTTACTAGCGGGGGGCGGCACAGATACGCAGTATTTT.

As DNA, the CDR3 is TGTGCCAGCAGCTTAGACTGGAGCTCCTACGAGCAGTACTTC. It translates to CASSLDWSSYEQYF. V and J are TRBV6-1 and TRBJ2-7; D not certain. The CDR3 has 14 amino acids. V was trimmed by 6 bases and J by 0 bases, leaving 12 bases between them. From germline, CDR1 is MNHNS and CDR2 SASEGT.

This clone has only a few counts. The CDR3 protein is CASSSFGGVNTEAFF. For the CDR3, the DNA is TGTGCCAGCAGCTCCTTCGGGGGGGTCAACACTGAAGCTTTCTTT. The rearrangement joins TRBV7-8 to TRBJ1-1; D might be TRBD1 (5 bases). This CDR3 is built from 15 residues. Trimming cost V 4 bases and J 2 bases, with 14 bases left between them. Germline lookup yields CDR1 SGHVS and CDR2 FQNEAQ.

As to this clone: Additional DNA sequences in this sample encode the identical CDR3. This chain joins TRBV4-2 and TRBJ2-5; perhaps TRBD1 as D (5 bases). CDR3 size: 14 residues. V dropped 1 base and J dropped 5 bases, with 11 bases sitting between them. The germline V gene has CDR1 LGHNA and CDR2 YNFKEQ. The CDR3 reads CASSQGGGQETQYF. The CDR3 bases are TGTGCCAGCAGCCAAGGGGGCGGCCAGGAGACCCAGTACTTC.

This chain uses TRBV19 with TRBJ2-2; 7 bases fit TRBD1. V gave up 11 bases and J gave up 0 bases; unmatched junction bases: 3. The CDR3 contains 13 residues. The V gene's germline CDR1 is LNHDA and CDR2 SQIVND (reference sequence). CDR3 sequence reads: CAGQATNTGELFF. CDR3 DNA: TGTGCCGGACAGGCTACGAACACCGGGGAGCTGTTTTTT.

The CDR3 reads CASSVPRGRNTEAFF. CDR3 in DNA: TGTGCCAGCAGCGTCCCCAGGGGAAGGAACACTGAAGCTTTCTTT. The V gene is TRBV5-4, the J gene TRBJ1-1, with D possibly matching TRBD1 (6 bases). CDR1 and CDR2 (germline): SGHNT, YYREEE (reference sequence). V was clipped by 4 bases and J by 1 base, with 14 bases between them. The CDR3 consists of 15 residues.

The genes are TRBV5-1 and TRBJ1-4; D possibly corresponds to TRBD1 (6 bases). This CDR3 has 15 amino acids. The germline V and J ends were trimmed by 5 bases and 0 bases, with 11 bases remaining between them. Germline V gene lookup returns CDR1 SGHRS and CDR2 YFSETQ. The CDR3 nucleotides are TGCGCCAGCAGACTACAGGGAACAACTAATGAAAAACTGTTTTTT. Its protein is CASRLQGTTNEKLFF.

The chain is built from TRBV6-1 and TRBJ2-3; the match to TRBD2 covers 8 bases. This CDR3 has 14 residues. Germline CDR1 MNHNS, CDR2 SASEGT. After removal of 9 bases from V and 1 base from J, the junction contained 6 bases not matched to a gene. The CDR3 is CASTPGGRTDTQYF. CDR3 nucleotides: TGTGCCAGTACCCCGGGGGGGCGCACAGATACGCAGTATTTT.